The clone carrying this TCR beta chain has more than one count but fewer than ten. This sample was taken from a study of blood T cell repertoires in COVID-19. Study background: Specimens from acute and convalescent COVID-19 originated in the United States, Italy and Spain. PBMCs, B-cell-depleted T cells, or T cells provided the cDNA or gDNA that made up the material.

Methods used by the authors: From reference gene primer amplification, estimates of nucleated cell counts were derived. TCRdb keeps only in-frame clones here, not all; method: immunoSEQ multiplex PCR. Clonal size and the V and J genes are those of that table, whereas D and trimming came from the DNA. The table lists about 130,000 clones, approximately 80% of them singletons. Sequenced input: peripheral blood. The receptor was isolated from a man aged 40-50 years with active or convalescent COVID-19.

In nucleotides, the CDR3 is TGTGCCAGCAGCGTAGCCCCGGAGACTGAAGCTTTCTTT. As protein: CASSVAPETEAFF. The chain is built from TRBV9 and TRBJ1-1; D gene unclear. Trimming removed 0 bases at V and 5 bases at J, with 8 bases between. The CDR3 loop spans 13 amino acids. Germline CDR1 reads SGDLS; CDR2 reads YYNGEE.